A selection of T cell receptor beta chains follows, all from one sample in a study of blood T cell repertoires in COVID-19. TCRdb's copy holds only in-frame clones and misses some; the assay was immunoSEQ multiplex PCR. The sample shows more than 250,000 clones, around 89% of them seen only once. Sequencing was done on a sample of peripheral blood. The origin of the receptors is a young man who had recovered from COVID-19. CDR3s include the opening cysteine and the closing phenylalanine or tryptophan. D genes are given only for firm matches. Not all rows give a size; the values are once, few, many and, for expanded clones, a class.

v_call	d_call	clone_size	cdr3_length	j_call	cdr3_aa	cdr3_nt
TRBV2	TRBD2	-	19	TRBJ2-3	CASSEWVRGLAGGGNTQYF	TGTGCCAGCAGTGAATGGGTTCGAGGACTAGCGGGAGGAGGAAATACGCAGTATTTT
TRBV19	-	-	14	TRBJ2-1	CASNGGRTHNEQFF	TGTGCCAGTAACGGGGGTAGGACACACAATGAGCAGTTCTTC
TRBV19	-	once	16	TRBJ2-3	CASSIGGQGPGDTQYF	TGTGCCAGTAGTATAGGAGGCCAGGGGCCAGGAGATACGCAGTATTTT
TRBV7-9	-	once	17	TRBJ1-3	CASRISGVVGSGNTIYF	TGTGCCAGCAGAATCTCCGGGGTGGTGGGCTCTGGAAACACCATATATTTT
TRBV6-1	-	-	13	TRBJ1-2	CASSETGISGYTF	TGTGCCAGCAGTGAAACGGGGATATCTGGCTACACCTTC
TRBV9	-	once	14	TRBJ1-6	CASSLAGVNSPLHF	TGTGCCAGCAGCCTAGCAGGGGTCAATTCACCCCTCCACTTT
TRBV7-9	-	once	14	TRBJ1-2	CASSSDRVIAGYTF	TGTGCCAGCAGCTCCGACAGAGTTATTGCTGGCTACACCTTC
TRBV27	-	-	13	TRBJ1-1	CASSLVSYTEAFF	TGTGCCAGCAGTTTAGTTTCGTACACTGAAGCTTTCTTT
TRBV4-1	TRBD1	-	21	TRBJ2-5	CASSQLRSPRLRQGTRETQYF	TGCGCCAGCAGCCAACTTCGATCTCCGCGCCTTAGACAGGGAACCAGGGAGACCCAGTACTTC
TRBV19	-	-	15	TRBJ1-1	CASSIGGSGNTEAFF	TGTGCCAGTAGTATTGGAGGGAGCGGAAACACTGAAGCTTTCTTT
TRBV30	-	once	14	TRBJ1-3	CAWRATGAGNTIYF	TGTGCCTGGAGGGCTACGGGAGCAGGAAACACCATATATTTT
TRBV18	TRBD2	-	18	TRBJ2-1	CASSSNLAGLAGEDEQFF	TGTGCCAGCTCCTCCAATTTAGCGGGACTAGCGGGGGAGGATGAGCAGTTCTTC
TRBV4-2	-	-	15	TRBJ2-3	CASSYQGMGTDTQYF	TGTGCCAGCAGCTACCAGGGGATGGGCACAGATACGCAGTATTTT
TRBV5-1	TRBD1	once	15	TRBJ1-1	CASSPRGQGDTEAFF	TGCGCCAGCAGCCCCAGAGGACAGGGAGACACTGAAGCTTTCTTT
TRBV7-2	TRBD2	-	16	TRBJ2-3	CASSWGGGGLTDTQYF	TGTGCCAGCAGCTGGGGCGGCGGGGGACTCACAGATACGCAGTATTTT
TRBV10-3	TRBD2	few	18	TRBJ2-7	CAISENPFSGGVLYEQYF	TGTGCCATCAGTGAGAACCCGTTTAGCGGGGGCGTTCTCTACGAGCAGTACTTC
TRBV7-2	TRBD1	-	15	TRBJ1-2	CASSLAGTANYGYTF	TGTGCCAGCAGCTTAGCGGGGACAGCCAACTATGGCTACACCTTC
TRBV9	TRBD2	once	15	TRBJ2-1	CASSASGGPYNEQFF	TGTGCCAGCAGCGCTAGCGGGGGCCCCTACAATGAGCAGTTCTTC
TRBV3-1/TRBV3-2	TRBD1	-	18	TRBJ2-1	CASSPDRMDWYGNNEQFF	TGTGCCAGCAGCCCGGACAGGATGGATTGGTACGGGAACAATGAGCAGTTCTTC
TRBV9	-	-	14	TRBJ2-3	CASSVQGGADTQYF	TGTGCCAGCAGCGTACAGGGTGGCGCAGATACGCAGTATTTT
TRBV7-9	-	-	12	TRBJ1-4	CASSREREKLFF	TGTGCCAGCAGCCGGGAACGCGAAAAACTGTTTTTT
TRBV23-1	-	-	13	TRBJ2-7	CASRPISRHEQYF	TGCGCCAGCAGGCCTATATCTAGGCACGAGCAGTACTTC
TRBV25-1	-	-	17	TRBJ1-1	CASRASPPAGRGTEAFF	TGTGCCAGCAGGGCCTCCCCCCCCGCAGGGCGAGGTACTGAAGCTTTCTTT
TRBV6-5	-	-	13	TRBJ1-5	CASRTVSNQPQHF	TGTGCCAGCAGGACAGTTAGCAATCAGCCCCAGCATTTT
TRBV5-4	-	-	13	TRBJ2-3	CASSFGSTDTQYF	TGTGCCAGCAGCTTCGGTAGCACAGATACGCAGTATTTT
TRBV19	TRBD1	-	18	TRBJ1-1	CASSTGQGAWEVNTEAFF	TGTGCCAGTAGTACTGGACAGGGGGCCTGGGAAGTGAACACTGAAGCTTTCTTT
TRBV5-6	TRBD1	few	13	TRBJ1-2	CASSPWTGWFYTF	TGTGCCAGCAGCCCTTGGACAGGGTGGTTCTACACCTTC
TRBV7-3	TRBD1	-	15	TRBJ1-3	CASSVTGGAGHTIYF	TGTGCCAGCAGCGTCACAGGGGGCGCAGGGCACACCATATATTTT
TRBV7-2	-	-	13	TRBJ2-7	CASSLSSGYEQYF	TGTGCCAGCAGCTTAAGTAGCGGCTACGAGCAGTACTTC
TRBV21-1	-	once	18	TRBJ1-2	CASSPRETGGLSYYGYTF	TGTGCCAGCAGCCCCAGGGAGACAGGGGGCCTGTCCTACTATGGCTACACCTTC
TRBV29-1	TRBD1	-	14	TRBJ2-7	CSVDRVGTGGEQYF	TGCAGCGTTGATAGGGTTGGGACAGGTGGCGAGCAGTACTTC
TRBV27	-	-	15	TRBJ2-6	CASSFELSGANVLTF	TGTGCCAGCAGTTTCGAACTCTCTGGGGCCAACGTCCTGACTTTC
TRBV19	-	few	12	TRBJ2-2	CASIGGAGELFF	TGTGCCAGCATAGGGGGAGCCGGGGAGCTGTTTTTT
TRBV6-5	TRBD1	once	12	TRBJ1-1	CASSGDSTEAFF	TGTGCCAGCAGCGGGGACAGCACTGAAGCTTTCTTT
TRBV19	-	-	15	TRBJ1-6	CASSVRIQEYSPLHF	TGTGCCAGTAGTGTAAGGATACAGGAGTACTCACCCCTCCACTTT
TRBV5-1	TRBD2	-	18	TRBJ2-7	CASSLVWVLAGPPYEQYF	TGCGCCAGCAGCTTGGTCTGGGTACTAGCGGGGCCCCCCTACGAGCAGTACTTC
TRBV29-1	-	-	15	TRBJ2-1	CSVGGQSLSYNEQFF	TGCAGCGTGGGGGGACAGTCTCTTTCCTACAATGAGCAGTTCTTC
TRBV2	TRBD1	-	13	TRBJ1-4	CATGQGADEKLFF	TGTGCCACAGGACAGGGGGCAGATGAAAAACTGTTTTTT
TRBV7-2	TRBD1	few	15	TRBJ1-5	CASSLGGTGNQPQHF	TGTGCCAGCAGCTTAGGTGGGACAGGCAATCAGCCCCAGCATTTT
TRBV20-1	-	-	14	TRBJ2-2	CSASGTSNTGELFF	TGCAGTGCTAGTGGCACTTCGAACACCGGGGAGCTGTTTTTT
TRBV9	-	-	13	TRBJ1-5	CASSHGGAGPQHF	TGTGCCAGCAGTCACGGGGGGGCGGGTCCCCAGCATTTT
TRBV12-3/TRBV12-4	-	-	13	TRBJ1-3	CASTLGAGNTIYF	TGTGCCAGCACATTAGGGGCCGGAAACACCATATATTTT
TRBV10-1	TRBD2	-	14	TRBJ2-1	CASSGGRVGNEQFF	TGCGCCAGCAGTGGCGGGAGAGTAGGCAATGAGCAGTTCTTC
TRBV5-4	-	-	15	TRBJ1-2	CASSLGGRANYGYTF	TGTGCCAGCAGCTTGGGTGGCAGGGCTAACTATGGCTACACCTTC
TRBV7-3	-	few	15	TRBJ1-2	CASSYSVPGNYGYTF	TGTGCCAGCAGCTATTCGGTTCCAGGGAACTATGGCTACACCTTC
TRBV24-1	-	-	16	TRBJ2-3	CATSDGAERSTDTQYF	TGTGCCACCAGTGATGGGGCGGAGAGAAGCACAGATACGCAGTATTTT
TRBV27	TRBD1	once	18	TRBJ2-1	CASSPYRLRDRGYNEQFF	TGTGCCAGCAGTCCCTACCGACTCCGGGACAGGGGCTACAATGAGCAGTTCTTC
TRBV27	-	-	13	TRBJ1-5	CASSLGGGQPQHF	TGTGCCAGCAGTTTGGGGGGAGGTCAGCCCCAGCATTTT
TRBV7-9	-	-	16	TRBJ1-1	CASSIVGARGNTEAFF	TGTGCCAGCAGCATAGTAGGAGCCAGGGGGAACACTGAAGCTTTCTTT
TRBV5-1	TRBD1	-	14	TRBJ1-1	CASNGQGTNTEAFF	TGCGCCAGCAACGGACAGGGTACGAACACTGAAGCTTTCTTT
TRBV7-7	TRBD2	once	18	TRBJ2-5	CASSAGLAGEARQETQYF	TGTGCCAGCAGCGCAGGACTAGCGGGAGAGGCGCGCCAAGAGACCCAGTACTTC
TRBV7-2	TRBD1	-	14	TRBJ2-7	CASSLGTGHTEQYF	TGTGCCAGCAGCTTAGGGACAGGGCACACCGAGCAGTACTTC
TRBV5-1	-	few	18	TRBJ1-1	CASSLRTLQGRLNTEAFF	TGCGCCAGCAGCTTGCGGACTCTTCAAGGCAGGTTGAACACTGAAGCTTTCTTT
TRBV6-2/TRBV6-3	TRBD1	-	18	TRBJ1-5	CASSLRGQGYYSNQPQHF	TGTGCCAGCAGTCTTAGGGGACAGGGATACTATAGCAATCAGCCCCAGCATTTT
TRBV4-3	-	-	14	TRBJ2-7	CASSQDYGNREQYF	TGCGCCAGCAGCCAAGATTACGGGAATCGGGAGCAGTACTTC
TRBV14	-	-	16	TRBJ1-2	CASSPPAGVRTYGYTF	TGTGCCAGCAGCCCCCCGGCGGGGGTCCGTACCTATGGCTACACCTTC
TRBV13	TRBD1	once	14	TRBJ1-2	CASSYRDRFFGYTF	TGTGCCAGCAGTTACAGGGACAGGTTCTTCGGCTACACCTTC
TRBV2	-	-	15	TRBJ1-1	CASSDGLRGNTEAFF	TGTGCCAGCAGTGATGGGTTAAGGGGTAACACTGAAGCTTTCTTT